The text below deals with one T cell receptor (beta chain). Unique molecular identifiers were used in preparing the TCRbeta library. TCRdb fed the PCR reads into MiXCR, producing one record per CDR3 protein. Of about 500,000 distinct CDR3 sequences listed, approximately 30% were seen once; the top ten hold 2% to 2.5%. Trimming took off 0 bases at V and 3 bases at J, with 6 bases between the two ends. The V gene's germline CDR1 is DFQATT and CDR2 SNEGSKA (reference sequence). CDR3 size: 13 residues. The sample originates from a study of T-cell reconstitution after alpha-beta-depleted transplantation in children.

This sample comprised PBMCs from the stem cell graft donor, obtained from the stem cell graft. The receptor's source is a human donor who donated a stem cell graft to a child with aplastic anemia. The V call is TRBV20-1, the J call TRBJ1-5, with D hard to call. In DNA form, the CDR3 reads TGCAGTGCTAGAGAGGGCAACAATCAGCCCCAGCATTTT. Its translation is CSAREGNNQPQHF.